This entry lists 12 T cell receptor beta chains sequenced from one sample in a study of T cell responses to AZD1222 COVID-19 vaccine. The data were produced by immunoSEQ multiplex PCR, yet TCRdb's version contains in-frame clones alone and is incomplete. The table includes about 110,000 clones, roughly nine tenths detected once. This specimen was peripheral blood, taken on day 0 of AZD1222 vaccination. Receptors originate from an adult in good health.

The chain is built from TRBV5-6 and TRBJ1-2; maybe TRBD1 (6 bases). The CDR3 extends over 14 amino acids. Germline V gene data show CDR1 as SGHDT and CDR2 as YYEEEE. V shed 0 bases and J shed 7 bases, with 13 bases lying between them. The CDR3 DNA reads as TGTGCCAGCAGCTTGGTTACAGGGCCTGTTGGCTACACCTTC. Residues: CASSLVTGPVGYTF. The whole variable domain, filled in from reference TRBV5-6 and TRBJ1-2, reads DAGVTQSPTHLIKTRGQQVTLRCSPKSGHDTVSWYQQALGQGPQFIFQYYEEEERQRGNFPDRFSGHQFPNYSSELNVNALLLGDSALYLCASSLVTGPVGYTFGSGTRLTVV.

DNA of the CDR3: TGTGCCAGCAGCTCCGTCCCGGGACAGGGAAACACTGAAGCTTTCTTT. It translates to CASSSVPGQGNTEAFF. The chain recombines TRBV5-6 with TRBJ1-1, with TRBD1 identical over 9 bases. This CDR3 is built from 16 residues. After removal of 3 bases from V and 2 bases from J, the junction contained 8 bases not matched to a gene. CDR1 and CDR2 (germline): SGHDT, YYEEEE.

The genes are TRBV5-1 and TRBJ2-7; D remains unclear. This CDR3 has 15 residues. Trimming removed 0 bases at V and 2 bases at J, with 12 bases between. Germline CDR1 reads SGHRS; CDR2 reads YFSETQ. CDR3 sequence (DNA): TGCGCCAGCAGCTTGGGACTTTCTAAGCCCTACGAGCAGTACTTC. Amino acids: CASSLGLSKPYEQYF. The complete variable domain, with remaining parts taken from reference TRBV5-1 and TRBJ2-7, reads KAGVTQTPRYLIKTRGQQVTLSCSPISGHRSVSWYQQTPGQGLQFLFEYFSETQRNKGNFPGRFSGRQFSNSRSEMNVSTLELGDSALYLCASSLGLSKPYEQYFGPGTRLTVT.

The genes are TRBV7-9 and TRBJ2-7; unclear D gene. In germline, CDR1 is SEHNR, CDR2 FQNEAQ (reference sequence). CDR3 length: 16 residues. The germline V and J ends were trimmed by 2 bases and 3 bases, with 17 bases remaining between them. CDR3 residues: CASSLSQSTKVYEQYF. DNA of the CDR3: TGTGCCAGCAGCTTATCCCAGTCCACTAAGGTCTACGAGCAGTACTTC.

The sample holds one count of this clone. The rearrangement uses TRBV11-3 and TRBJ2-7; possibly TRBD2 for D (5 bases). V lost 3 bases to trimming and J lost 5 bases, with 8 bases between them. The CDR3 covers 12 residues. Germline CDR1 reads SGHNT; CDR2 reads YENEEA. The CDR3 loop reads CASSFRGDEQYF. CDR3 bases: TGTGCCAGCAGCTTCCGGGGAGACGAGCAGTACTTC.

This rearrangement joins TRBV28 to TRBJ1-4; D unclear. Trimming took off 4 bases at V and 0 bases at J, with 6 bases between the two ends. The CDR3 spans 14 residues. Germline loops: CDR1 MDHEN, CDR2 SYDVKM. The CDR3, as DNA: TGTGCCAGCAGTTGGACCTCAACTAATGAAAAACTGTTTTTT. Protein sequence: CASSWTSTNEKLFF.

This clone is judged medium-sized. The rearrangement joins TRBV9 to TRBJ1-3; the D is unclear. The CDR3 covers 18 residues. Looked up from germline, CDR1 is SGDLS and CDR2 is YYNGEE. V was clipped by 3 bases and J by 0 bases, with 19 bases between them. This CDR3 is CASSASPIGRTSGNTIYF. Written as DNA, the CDR3 is TGTGCCAGCAGCGCCAGCCCCATAGGACGGACCTCTGGAAACACCATATATTTT.

J is TRBJ1-1 and V is TRBV7-3, with unresolved D. The germline CDR1 and CDR2 sequences are SGHTA and FQGTGA. V was shortened by 8 bases and J by 6 bases, with 10 bases between the two germline ends. The CDR3 runs 11 residues. This CDR3 reads CASGTGAEAFF. CDR3 in DNA: TGTGCCAGCGGCACGGGCGCTGAAGCTTTCTTT.

The chain carries TRBV18 and TRBJ2-1; TRBD2 agrees at 12 bases. The CDR3 contains 16 residues. Trimming cost V 0 bases and J 8 bases; bases outside gene matches: 5. The germline V gene has CDR1 KGHSH and CDR2 LQKENI. CDR3 sequence (DNA): TGTGCCAGCTCACCACCGACTAGCGGGAGTTCCTATGAGCAGTTCTTC. Translated, it gives CASSPPTSGSSYEQFF. The variable domain in full, with the rest retrieved from reference TRBV18 and TRBJ2-1, is NAGVMQNPRHLVRRRGQEARLRCSPMKGHSHVYWYRQLPEEGLKFMVYLQKENIIDESGMPKERFSAEFPKEGPSILRIQQVVRGDSAAYFCASSPPTSGSSYEQFFGPGTRLTVL.

The chain uses TRBV4-3 and TRBJ1-1, with D tentatively TRBD1 (5 bases). The CDR3 extends over 13 amino acids. Deletions cut 3 bases from V and 10 bases from J, with 15 bases between. CDR1 is LGHNA, CDR2 YSLEER, per germline. The CDR3 loop is CASSQSRKGIAFF. CDR3 DNA sequence: TGCGCCAGCAGCCAGTCTCGGAAGGGGATAGCTTTCTTT.

This chain connects TRBV7-9 to TRBJ1-2; TRBD1 matches 7 bases. Germline V lookup: CDR1 SEHNR, CDR2 FQNEAQ (reference sequence). This CDR3 has 14 residues. The V and J ends lost 3 bases and 5 bases, in that order; junction bases with no gene match: 6. The CDR3 sequence is CASSLGTEAYGYTF. CDR3 in DNA: TGTGCCAGCAGCTTGGGGACAGAGGCTTATGGCTACACCTTC.

The CDR3 reads CSVEGRLAGVNEQFF. Here the CDR3 DNA reads TGCAGCGTTGAAGGACGACTAGCGGGGGTCAATGAGCAGTTCTTC. The chain joins TRBV29-1 to TRBJ2-1; 12 bases agree with TRBD2. V lost 1 base and J lost 6; bases outside the gene matches: 4. This CDR3 spans 15 amino acids. Germline V CDR1 and CDR2: SQVTM, ANQGSEA.